The 6 T cell receptor beta chains below all came from one sample that was sequenced in a study of shared clonotypes between healthy human individuals. Assay used: immunoSEQ multiplex PCR; TCRdb lists only in-frame clones, some missing. The table lists 2 million to 3 million clones, 93% of them singletons. The material sequenced was naive CD4+ T cells from PBMCs. Described subset: CD45RA+ positively selected. These receptors originate from a young man in good health. Some clones in this sample may be carry-over from other donors' samples.

This clone came up a few times. This rearrangement joins TRBV6-1 to TRBJ1-5; 11 nucleotides line up with TRBD1. The trim removed 4 bases at V and 6 bases at J, leaving 5 bases unmatched. The CDR3 consists of 15 residues. Looked up from germline, CDR1 is MNHNS and CDR2 is SASEGT. CDR3 protein: CASSGLGTGGQPQHF. In DNA, the CDR3 is TGTGCCAGCAGTGGCCTAGGGACAGGGGGTCAGCCCCAGCATTTT.

The chain links TRBV30 to TRBJ1-1; D is perhaps TRBD1 (5 bases). The V and J ends lost 0 bases and 3 bases respectively, with 11 bases between them. Germline loops: CDR1 GTSNPN, CDR2 SVGIG (reference sequence). The CDR3 runs 14 residues. CDR3 residues: CAWSVQVVDTEAFF. Here the CDR3 DNA reads TGTGCCTGGAGTGTACAGGTAGTTGACACTGAAGCTTTCTTT.

The sample holds one count of this clone. The chain combines TRBV7-3 with TRBJ2-5, with D tentatively TRBD2 (6 bases). Germline lookup yields CDR1 SGHTA and CDR2 FQGTGA. The CDR3 has 13 residues. The V end was cut by 5 bases, the J end by 4 bases, with 11 bases between. Here the CDR3 DNA reads TGTGCCAGCAGCCGAGCGGGTTCAGAGACCCAGTACTTC. It yields the protein CASSRAGSETQYF.

The chain carries TRBV7-9 and TRBJ2-3, with D hard to call. The germline V gene encodes CDR1 SEHNR and CDR2 FQNEAQ (reference sequence). The CDR3 length is 14 residues. V was shortened by 2 bases and J by 0 bases, with 6 bases between the two germline ends. This CDR3 reads CASSLPDSTDTQYF. CDR3 in DNA: TGTGCCAGCAGCTTACCAGACAGCACAGATACGCAGTATTTT.

This rearrangement joins TRBV29-1 to TRBJ2-7; TRBD2 matches 10 bases. V lost 4 bases, J lost 7 bases, and 7 bases stayed unmatched. Germline V gives CDR1 SQVTM, CDR2 ANQGSEA. This CDR3 comprises 13 residues. The chain's CDR3 is CSVGTSGLLEQYF. Written as DNA, the CDR3 is TGCAGCGTTGGGACTAGCGGACTCCTGGAGCAGTACTTC.

The count of this clone is one. The gene calls are TRBV25-1 and TRBJ2-5; D unresolved. This CDR3 is built from 14 residues. Trimming pared 3 bases from V and 0 bases from J, leaving 8 bases between. The germline CDR1 and CDR2 sequences are MGHDK and SYGVNS. The CDR3 nucleotides read TGTGCCAGCAGTGATAACCGGAACCAAGAGACCCAGTACTTC. Translated, it gives CASSDNRNQETQYF.